Below, one T cell receptor beta chain is given with its context. This entry belongs to a study of shared clonotypes between healthy human individuals. The length of the CDR3 is 13 residues. J lost 11 bases, V lost 2 bases, and 4 bases had no gene match. The germline gives CDR1 KGHSH, CDR2 LQKENI. Sorted subsets were amplified in replicate PCRs using about 210 ng DNA, 30,000 to 35,000 T cell genomes. TCRdb's table, derived via immunoSEQ multiplex PCR, lists solely in-frame clones and lacks some. There are some 1.5 million clones in the sample; under 99% occur only once, and 0.4% to 0.45% lies in the top ten.

The sample consisted of naive CD4+ T cells sorted from blood. Sample subset: CD45RA+ positively selected. The chain uses TRBV18 and TRBJ1-1, with 11 bases fitting TRBD1. This receptor was taken from a man aged 25 to 40 in good health. This CDR3 is CASSPGGQGAAFF. The CDR3 nucleotides are TGTGCCAGCTCACCAGGAGGACAGGGGGCTGCTTTCTTT. The full variable domain, rest sourced from reference TRBV18 and TRBJ1-1, is NAGVMQNPRHLVRRRGQEARLRCSPMKGHSHVYWYRQLPEEGLKFMVYLQKENIIDESGMPKERFSAEFPKEGPSILRIQQVVRGDSAAYFCASSPGGQGAAFFGQGTRLTVV.